This paragraph covers one T cell receptor beta chain sequence. This record comes from a study of T cell changes during pregnancy in multiple sclerosis. Germline assignment: CDR1 GTSNPN and CDR2 SVGIG (reference sequence). The length of the CDR3 is 13 residues. Trimming removed 1 base at V and 1 base at J, with 7 bases between. The protocol was immunoSEQ multiplex PCR, while the TCRdb copy is restricted to in-frame clones and leaves out a portion. The table includes some 49,000 clones, around 90% detected once. V usage is TRBV30 and J usage is TRBJ1-1; no clear D. This clonotype originated in a female donor in good health, enrolled as a control in a pregnancy study. Sequencing was performed on peripheral blood, taken after pregnancy. The CDR3 nucleotides are TGTGCCTGGAGTGGGCAGGCGAACACTGAAGCTTTCTTT. This translates into CAWSGQANTEAFF.